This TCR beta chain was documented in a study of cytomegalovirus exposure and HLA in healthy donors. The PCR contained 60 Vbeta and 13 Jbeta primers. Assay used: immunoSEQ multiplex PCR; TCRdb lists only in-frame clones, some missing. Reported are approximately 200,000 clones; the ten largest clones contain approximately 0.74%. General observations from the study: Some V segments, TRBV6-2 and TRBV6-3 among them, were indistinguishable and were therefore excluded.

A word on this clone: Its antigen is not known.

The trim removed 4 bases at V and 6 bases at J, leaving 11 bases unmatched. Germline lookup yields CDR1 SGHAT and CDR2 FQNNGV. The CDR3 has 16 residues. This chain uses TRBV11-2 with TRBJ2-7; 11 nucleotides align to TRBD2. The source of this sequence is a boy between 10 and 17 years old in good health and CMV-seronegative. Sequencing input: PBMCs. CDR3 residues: CASSSLGRLAGLEQYF. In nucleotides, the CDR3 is TGTGCCAGCAGCTCCCTGGGGAGACTAGCGGGGCTCGAGCAGTACTTC. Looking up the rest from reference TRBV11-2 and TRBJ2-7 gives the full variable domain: EAGVAQSPRYKIIEKRQSVAFWCNPISGHATLYWYQQILGQGPKLLIQFQNNGVVDDSQLPKDRFSAERLKGVDSTLKIQPAKLEDSAVYLCASSSLGRLAGLEQYFGPGTRLTVT.